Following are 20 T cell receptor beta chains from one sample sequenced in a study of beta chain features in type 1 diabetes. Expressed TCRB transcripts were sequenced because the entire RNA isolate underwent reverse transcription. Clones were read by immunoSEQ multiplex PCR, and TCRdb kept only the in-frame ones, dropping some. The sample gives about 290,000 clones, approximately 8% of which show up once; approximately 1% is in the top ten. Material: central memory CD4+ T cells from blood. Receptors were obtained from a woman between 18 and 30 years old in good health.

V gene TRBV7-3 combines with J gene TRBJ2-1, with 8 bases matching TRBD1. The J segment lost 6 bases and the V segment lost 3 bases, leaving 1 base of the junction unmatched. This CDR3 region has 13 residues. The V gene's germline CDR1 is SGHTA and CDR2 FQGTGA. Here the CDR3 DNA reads TGTGCCAGCAGCTTTGGACAGGGCAATGAGCAGTTCTTC. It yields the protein CASSFGQGNEQFF.

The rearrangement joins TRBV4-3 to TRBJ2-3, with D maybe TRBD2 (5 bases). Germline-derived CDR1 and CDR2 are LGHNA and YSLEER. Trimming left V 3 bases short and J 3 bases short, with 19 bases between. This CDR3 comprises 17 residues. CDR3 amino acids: CASSQALGSGRTDTQYF. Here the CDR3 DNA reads TGCGCCAGCAGCCAGGCCCTAGGAAGCGGACGGACAGATACGCAGTATTTT.

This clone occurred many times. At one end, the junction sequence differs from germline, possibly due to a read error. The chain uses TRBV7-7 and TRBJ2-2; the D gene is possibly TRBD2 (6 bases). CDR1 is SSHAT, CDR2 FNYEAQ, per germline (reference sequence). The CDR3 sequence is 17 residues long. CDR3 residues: CASSLAHGGSGTGELFF. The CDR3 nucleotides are TGTGCTAGCAGCTTAGCGCACGGAGGGTCGGGCACCGGGGAGCTGTTTTTT.

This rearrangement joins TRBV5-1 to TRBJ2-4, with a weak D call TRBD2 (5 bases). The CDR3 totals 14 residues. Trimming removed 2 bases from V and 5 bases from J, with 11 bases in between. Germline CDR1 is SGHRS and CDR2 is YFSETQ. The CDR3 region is CASSFGGGENIQYF. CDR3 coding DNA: TGCGCCAGCAGCTTTGGAGGAGGAGAAAACATTCAGTACTTC. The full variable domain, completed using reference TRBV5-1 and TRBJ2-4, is KAGVTQTPRYLIKTRGQQVTLSCSPISGHRSVSWYQQTPGQGLQFLFEYFSETQRNKGNFPGRFSGRQFSNSRSEMNVSTLELGDSALYLCASSFGGGENIQYFGAGTRLSVL.

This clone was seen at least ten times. The CDR3 is CASSQDGGSNQPQHF. The CDR3 nucleotides are TGTGCCAGCAGCCAAGATGGGGGAAGCAATCAGCCCCAGCATTTT. V and J are TRBV14 and TRBJ1-5; possible D gene TRBD1, 5 bases. Germline lookup yields CDR1 SGHDN and CDR2 FVKESK. The V and J ends lost 0 bases and 1 base respectively, with 7 bases between them. This CDR3 comprises 15 residues.

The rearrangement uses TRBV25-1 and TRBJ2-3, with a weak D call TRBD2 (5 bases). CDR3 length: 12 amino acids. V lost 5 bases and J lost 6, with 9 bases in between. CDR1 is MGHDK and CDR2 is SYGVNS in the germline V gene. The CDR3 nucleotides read TGTGCCAGCAGTAGACTACCCGATACGCAGTATTTT. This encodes CASSRLPDTQYF. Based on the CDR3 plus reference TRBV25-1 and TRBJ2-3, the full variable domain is EADIYQTPRYLVIGTGKKITLECSQTMGHDKMYWYQQDPGMELHLIHYSYGVNSTEKGDLSSESTVSRIRTEHFPLTLESARPSHTSQYLCASSRLPDTQYFGPGTRLTVL.

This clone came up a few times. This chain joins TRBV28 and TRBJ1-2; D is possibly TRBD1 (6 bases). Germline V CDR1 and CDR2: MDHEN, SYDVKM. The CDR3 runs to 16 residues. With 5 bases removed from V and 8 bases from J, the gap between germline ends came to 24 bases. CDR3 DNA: TGTGCCAGCAGTGGGGCGTTACAGGGAAGGAGATTAGGCTACACCTTC. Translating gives CASSGALQGRRLGYTF.

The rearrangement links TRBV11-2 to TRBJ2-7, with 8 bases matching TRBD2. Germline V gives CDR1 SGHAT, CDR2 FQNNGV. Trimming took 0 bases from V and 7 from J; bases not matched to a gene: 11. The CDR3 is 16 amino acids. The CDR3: CASSLDLAGGAKEQYV. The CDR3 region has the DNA TGTGCCAGCAGCTTAGATCTGGCGGGGGGTGCCAAAGAGCAGTACGTC.

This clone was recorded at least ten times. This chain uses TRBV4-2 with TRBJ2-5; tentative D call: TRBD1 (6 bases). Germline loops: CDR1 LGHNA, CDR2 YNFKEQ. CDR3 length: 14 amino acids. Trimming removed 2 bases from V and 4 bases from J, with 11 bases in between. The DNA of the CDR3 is TGTGCCAGCAGCCAACGTAGGACAGCAGAGACCCAGTACTTC. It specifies CASSQRRTAETQYF.

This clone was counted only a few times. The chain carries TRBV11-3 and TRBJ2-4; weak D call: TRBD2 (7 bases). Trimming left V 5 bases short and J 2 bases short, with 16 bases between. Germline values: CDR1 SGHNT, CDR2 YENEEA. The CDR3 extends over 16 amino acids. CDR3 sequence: CASSSWPGGSKNIQYF. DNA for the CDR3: TGTGCCAGCAGCAGTTGGCCGGGGGGCTCCAAAAACATTCAGTACTTC.

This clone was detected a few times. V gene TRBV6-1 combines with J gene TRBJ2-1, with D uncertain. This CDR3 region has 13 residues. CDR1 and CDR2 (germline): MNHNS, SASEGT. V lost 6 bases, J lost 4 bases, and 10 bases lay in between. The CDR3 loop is CASSSKAYNEQFF. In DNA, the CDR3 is TGTGCCAGCAGCAGTAAGGCTTACAATGAGCAGTTCTTC.

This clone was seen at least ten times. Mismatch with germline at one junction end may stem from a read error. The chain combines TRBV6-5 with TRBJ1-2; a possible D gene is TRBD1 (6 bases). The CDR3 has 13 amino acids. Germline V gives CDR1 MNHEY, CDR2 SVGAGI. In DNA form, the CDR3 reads TGTGCCATCAGTGGGGAGACAGGCTATGGCTACACCTTC. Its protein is CAISGETGYGYTF.

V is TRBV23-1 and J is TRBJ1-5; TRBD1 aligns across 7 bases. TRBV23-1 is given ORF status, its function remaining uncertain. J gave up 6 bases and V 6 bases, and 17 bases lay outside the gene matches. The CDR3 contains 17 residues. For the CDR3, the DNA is TGCGCCAGCAGGCGACCGGGACAGCGGGAGTTAGGTCAGCCCCAGCATTTT. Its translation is CASRRPGQRELGQPQHF.

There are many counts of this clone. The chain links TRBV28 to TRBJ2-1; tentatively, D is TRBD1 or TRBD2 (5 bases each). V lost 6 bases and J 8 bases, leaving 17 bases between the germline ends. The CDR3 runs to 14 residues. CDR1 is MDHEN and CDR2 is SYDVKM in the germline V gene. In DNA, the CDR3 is TGTGCCAGCAGACCCCCCGGGGACGGGCATGAGCAGTTCTTC. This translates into CASRPPGDGHEQFF.

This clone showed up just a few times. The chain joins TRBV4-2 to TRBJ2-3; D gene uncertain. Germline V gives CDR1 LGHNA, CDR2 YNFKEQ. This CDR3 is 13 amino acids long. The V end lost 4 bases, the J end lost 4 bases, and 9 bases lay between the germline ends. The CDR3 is CASSLSPADTQYF. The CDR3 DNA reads TGTGCCAGCAGCCTTTCACCGGCAGATACGCAGTATTTT.

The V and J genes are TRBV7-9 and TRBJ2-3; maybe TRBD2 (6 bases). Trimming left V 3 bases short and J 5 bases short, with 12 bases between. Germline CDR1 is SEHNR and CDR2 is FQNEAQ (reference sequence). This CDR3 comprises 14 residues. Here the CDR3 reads CASSLRRAGDTQYF. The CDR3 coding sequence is TGTGCCAGCAGCTTGCGGAGGGCAGGAGATACGCAGTATTTT.

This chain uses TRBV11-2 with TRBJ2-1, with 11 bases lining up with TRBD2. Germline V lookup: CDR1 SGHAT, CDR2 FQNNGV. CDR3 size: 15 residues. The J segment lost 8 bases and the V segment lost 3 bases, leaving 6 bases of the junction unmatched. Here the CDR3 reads CASSLRLAGRDEQFF. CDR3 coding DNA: TGTGCCAGCAGCTTGAGACTAGCGGGGAGGGATGAGCAGTTCTTC.

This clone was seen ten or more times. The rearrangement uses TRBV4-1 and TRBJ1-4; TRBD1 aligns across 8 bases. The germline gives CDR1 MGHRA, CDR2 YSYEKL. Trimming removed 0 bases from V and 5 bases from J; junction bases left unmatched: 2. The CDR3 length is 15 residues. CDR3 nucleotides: TGCGCCAGCAGCCAAGAAAGGACAGGGAATGAAAAACTGTTTTTT. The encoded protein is CASSQERTGNEKLFF.

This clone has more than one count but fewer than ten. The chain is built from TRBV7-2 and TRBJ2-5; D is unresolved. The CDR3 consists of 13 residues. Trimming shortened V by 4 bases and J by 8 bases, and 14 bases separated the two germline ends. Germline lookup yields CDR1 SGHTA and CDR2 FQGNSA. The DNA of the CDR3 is TGTGCCAGCAGCTCGACGGTTGTGGATACCCAGTACTTC. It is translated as CASSSTVVDTQYF.

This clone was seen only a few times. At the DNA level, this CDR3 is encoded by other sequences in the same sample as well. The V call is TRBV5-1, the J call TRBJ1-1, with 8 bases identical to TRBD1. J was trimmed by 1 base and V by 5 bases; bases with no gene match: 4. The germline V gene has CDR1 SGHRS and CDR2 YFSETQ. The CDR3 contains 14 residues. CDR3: CASSRTGKNTEAFF. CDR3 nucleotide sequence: TGCGCCAGCAGTAGGACAGGGAAGAACACTGAAGCTTTCTTT.